What follows are 30 T cell receptor beta chains derived from one specimen sequenced in a study of CD8+CD57+ T cells in acquired aplastic anemia. Whoever was chosen for sequencing had shown CD8+CD57+ cell expansion by flow cytometry. Profiles of TCR beta VDJ and CDR3 were generated from a genomic DNA template. TCRdb re-called the reads through MiXCR, storing one row per CDR3 protein. The table lists more than 150,000 distinct CDR3 sequences, 40% to 55% of them singletons. The sequenced sample was sorted CD4+, CD8+, or CD8+CD57+ T cells (not recorded which) from PBMCs. The origin of the receptors is a human donor with aplastic anemia.

For this clonotype: Given a much more abundant clone one base away, this may be a read error. The chain employs TRBV9 and TRBJ1-6; D uncertain. The germline CDR1 and CDR2 sequences are SGDLS and YYNGEE. V gave up 0 bases and J gave up 8 bases, with 12 bases separating them. The CDR3 runs 15 residues. DNA of the CDR3: TGTGCCAGCAGCGTAGAAGGGAAGTCTGATTCACCCCTCCACTTT. Translation gives CASSVEGKSDSPLHF.

The rearrangement links TRBV14 to TRBJ1-1; no definite D call. Per germline, CDR1 SGHDN and CDR2 FVKESK. The V end was cut by 8 bases, the J end by 4 bases, with 8 bases between. This CDR3 is 11 amino acids long. In nucleotides, the CDR3 is TGTGCCAGCTCCTTAACCACTGAAGCTTTCTTT. Its translation is CASSLTTEAFF. Full variable domain (missing parts from reference TRBV14 and TRBJ1-1): EAGVTQFPSHSVIEKGQTVTLRCDPISGHDNLYWYRRVMGKEIKFLLHFVKESKQDESGMPNNRFLAERTGGTYSTLKVQPAELEDSGVYFCASSLTTEAFFGQGTRLTVV.

The V call is TRBV5-1, the J call TRBJ2-1; 10 bases align to TRBD2. There are 15 residues in the CDR3. The V segment lost 2 bases and the J segment 8 bases; nucleotides outside the gene matches: 7. Germline lookup yields CDR1 SGHRS and CDR2 YFSETQ. The CDR3 protein is CASSFLAGEGYEQFF. For the CDR3, the DNA is TGCGCCAGCAGCTTCCTAGCGGGAGAGGGCTATGAGCAGTTCTTC.

The CDR3 nucleotides read TGTGCCAGCTCTCCCTCGGCTAGCGGGACGGTTACGCAGTATTTT. This translates into CASSPSASGTVTQYF. The genes are TRBV18 and TRBJ2-3; 9 positions agree with TRBD2. From germline, CDR1 is KGHSH and CDR2 LQKENI. The CDR3 has 15 residues. V gave up 6 bases and J gave up 8 bases; unmatched junction bases: 12.

This clonotype has at least ten counts. This chain connects TRBV7-2 to TRBJ2-2; possible D gene TRBD1, 5 bases. The germline V and J ends were trimmed by 0 bases and 5 bases, with 19 bases remaining between them. Germline assignment: CDR1 SGHTA and CDR2 FQGNSA. This CDR3 is built from 18 residues. The DNA for the CDR3 is TGTGCCAGCAGCTTAGCCCTAGTGCAGGGAAAGTGGACCGGGGAGCTGTTTTTT. This codes for CASSLALVQGKWTGELFF.

This clonotype has a single count. Here the CDR3 reads CASSLDWDYTF. For the CDR3, the DNA is TGTGCCAGCAGCTTGGACTGGGACTACACCTTC. The V gene is TRBV7-2, the J gene TRBJ1-2, with D hard to call. The V gene lost 3 bases and the J gene lost 10 bases, with 9 bases spanning the gap. The CDR3 totals 11 residues. Germline loops: CDR1 SGHTA, CDR2 FQGNSA.

This chain links TRBV19 with TRBJ1-2; a weak D match, TRBD1 (6 bases). This CDR3 spans 13 amino acids. Trimming pared 10 bases from V and 3 bases from J, leaving 15 bases between. Germline CDR1 is LNHDA and CDR2 is SQIVND (reference sequence). CDR3 protein: CAIADRAYYGYTF. The CDR3 coding sequence is TGTGCCATAGCGGACAGAGCCTACTATGGCTACACCTTC. The variable domain in full, completed from reference TRBV19 and TRBJ1-2, reads DGGITQSPKYLFRKEGQNVTLSCEQNLNHDAMYWYRQDPGQGLRLIYYSQIVNDFQKGDIAEGYSVSREKKESFPLTVTSAQKNPTAFYLCAIADRAYYGYTFGSGTRLTVV.

This clonotype was counted once. V and J are TRBV5-1 and TRBJ2-3, with 10 nucleotides matching TRBD2. Germline V gene sequence: CDR1 SGHRS, CDR2 YFSETQ. V was clipped by 5 bases and J by 0 bases; unmatched bases: 3. This CDR3 contains 15 residues. The CDR3 DNA reads as TGCGCCAGCAGGGCGGGACTAGCGAGCACAGATACGCAGTATTTT. It translates to CASRAGLASTDTQYF. Variable domain in full (rest from reference TRBV5-1 and TRBJ2-3): KAGVTQTPRYLIKTRGQQVTLSCSPISGHRSVSWYQQTPGQGLQFLFEYFSETQRNKGNFPGRFSGRQFSNSRSEMNVSTLELGDSALYLCASRAGLASTDTQYFGPGTRLTVL.

This chain uses TRBV11-3 with TRBJ1-5; weak D call: TRBD1 (5 bases). The CDR3 contains 19 residues. Trimming removed 0 bases from V and 2 bases from J, with 20 bases in between. Per germline, CDR1 SGHNT and CDR2 YENEEA. The DNA for the CDR3 is TGTGCCAGCAGCTTAGAGTGGGGGTCGGCCGAGTATGGCAATCAGCCCCAGCATTTT. Translation gives CASSLEWGSAEYGNQPQHF.

This clonotype was detected many times. The chain joins TRBV6-1 to TRBJ2-7; the D gene is possibly TRBD2 (5 bases). CDR3 length: 15 residues. From germline, CDR1 is MNHNS and CDR2 SASEGT. Deletions cut 5 bases from V and 4 bases from J, with 18 bases between. CDR3 nucleotides: TGTGCCAGCAGTCAAGAGGACTGGGAGAGGTACGAGCAGTACTTC. Its protein product is CASSQEDWERYEQYF.

This clonotype was found many times. The V and J genes are TRBV20-1 and TRBJ1-5; possible D gene TRBD1, 6 bases. Trimming removed 0 bases from V and 1 base from J, with 16 bases in between. CDR1 and CDR2 from the germline V gene are DFQATT and SNEGSKA (reference sequence). The CDR3 runs to 17 residues. The CDR3 is CSARDSSRGVSNQPQHF. DNA of the CDR3: TGCAGTGCTAGAGATTCAAGCAGGGGAGTGAGCAATCAGCCCCAGCATTTT.

The chain recombines TRBV11-1 with TRBJ1-3, with D perhaps matching TRBD1 (5 bases). The CDR3 has 17 residues. The germline gives CDR1 SGHAT, CDR2 FQDESV (reference sequence). The V end was cut by 5 bases, the J end by 4 bases, with 21 bases between. CDR3 residues: CASSIWNRGGQGNTIYF. Here the CDR3 DNA reads TGTGCCAGCAGCATATGGAATCGGGGTGGACAAGGAAACACCATATATTTT.

In its sample, this clonotype was seen many times. J is TRBJ1-1 and V is TRBV7-2; the D gene is possibly TRBD1 (6 bases). The germline V and J ends were trimmed by 4 bases and 0 bases, with 15 bases remaining between them. CDR1 is SGHTA and CDR2 is FQGNSA in the germline V gene. The CDR3 length is 16 residues. The CDR3 loop reads CASSSIGGALNTEAFF. As DNA, the CDR3 is TGTGCCAGCAGCTCAATAGGGGGGGCTCTGAACACTGAAGCTTTCTTT. The full variable domain, with the rest looked up from reference TRBV7-2 and TRBJ1-1, is GAGVSQSPSNKVTEKGKDVELRCDPISGHTALYWYRQSLGQGLEFLIYFQGNSAPDKSGLPSDRFSAERTGGSVSTLTIQRTQQEDSAVYLCASSSIGGALNTEAFFGQGTRLTVV.

A note on this clonotype: Likely a read error: the CDR3 ends without its conserved phenylalanine or tryptophan. The chain joins TRBV5-4 to TRBJ2-7; maybe TRBD1 (6 bases). Germline V CDR1 and CDR2: SGHNT, YYREEE (reference sequence). The length of the CDR3 is 15 residues. The V and J ends lost 0 bases and 3 bases respectively, with 13 bases between them. The CDR3 is CASSLATGPRYEQYL. CDR3 DNA sequence: TGTGCCAGCAGCTTGGCGACAGGTCCACGCTACGAGCAGTACCTC.

The rearrangement joins TRBV16 to TRBJ1-5, with a tentative D call TRBD1 (6 bases). Trimming removed 7 bases at V and 7 bases at J, with 17 bases between. Germline V CDR1 and CDR2: KGHSY, FQNENV. The CDR3 contains 14 residues. Here the CDR3 reads CASNHLQGIQPQHF. The CDR3 coding sequence is TGTGCCAGCAACCACCTACAGGGAATCCAGCCCCAGCATTTT.

The V and J genes are TRBV20-1 and TRBJ1-3; D is undetermined. V lost 6 bases to trimming and J lost 9 bases, with 18 bases between them. Germline CDR1 reads DFQATT; CDR2 reads SNEGSKA (reference sequence). The length of the CDR3 is 13 residues. The CDR3 sequence: CSANDQLGSTIYF. The DNA for the CDR3 is TGCAGTGCAAATGACCAACTGGGGAGCACCATATATTTT.

The V gene is TRBV29-1, the J gene TRBJ1-5; 7 bases fit TRBD1. CDR1 and CDR2 from the germline V gene are SQVTM and ANQGSEA. The length of the CDR3 is 13 residues. Trimming took 4 bases from V and 6 from J; bases not matched to a gene: 6. The CDR3 nucleotides are TGCAGCGTTGGGAGGGGGCTGGGTCAGCCCCAGCATTTT. It translates to CSVGRGLGQPQHF.

The chain joins TRBV7-9 to TRBJ2-7, with TRBD1 as a possible D gene (7 bases). CDR1 and CDR2 (germline): SEHNR, FQNEAQ (reference sequence). The CDR3 has 14 residues. V dropped 4 bases and J dropped 2 bases, with 12 bases sitting between them. CDR3 loop: CASSWRGQPYEQYF. CDR3 bases: TGTGCCAGCAGCTGGAGGGGACAGCCCTACGAGCAGTACTTC.

This clonotype showed up just a few times. Given a much more abundant clone one base away, this may be a read error. This sequence joins TRBV9 and TRBJ1-1; tentatively, D is TRBD1 (5 bases). Germline V gives CDR1 SGDLS, CDR2 YYNGEE. The length of the CDR3 is 15 residues. The CDR3 protein is CASSPHVGANTEALF. The CDR3 nucleotides are TGTGCCAGCAGCCCCCACGTTGGGGCGAACACTGAAGCTCTCTTT.

In this sample, this clonotype turned up many times. The V gene is TRBV12-3 or TRBV12-4, the J gene TRBJ2-3; 11 positions match TRBD2. V gave up 0 bases and J gave up 13 bases; unmatched junction bases: 6. The CDR3 is 14 residues long. CDR3 amino acids: CASSLATSGSSKYF. The DNA for the CDR3 is TGTGCCAGCAGTTTAGCCACTAGCGGGAGCTCTAAGTATTTT.

V gene TRBV4-2 combines with J gene TRBJ1-5; D is possibly TRBD1 (5 bases). Germline V gene data show CDR1 as LGHNA and CDR2 as YNFKEQ. This CDR3 region has 16 residues. V was pared by 0 bases and J by 2 bases, with 11 bases between. Written as DNA, the CDR3 is TGTGCCAGCAGCCAAGATCCCCAGGGAGGCAATCAGCCCCAGCATTTT. This encodes CASSQDPQGGNQPQHF.

The chain employs TRBV20-1 and TRBJ1-1; D remains ambiguous. Deletions cut 1 base from V and 2 bases from J, with 14 bases between. Germline loops: CDR1 DFQATT, CDR2 SNEGSKA (reference sequence). The CDR3 spans 15 residues. The CDR3 nucleotides read TGCAGTGCTAGAGTCGGCTCTCAGTTAAACACTGAAGCTTTCTTT. Translating it yields CSARVGSQLNTEAFF.

This clonotype was detected once. The chain joins TRBV5-1 to TRBJ2-7, with TRBD1 identical over 7 bases. Germline trimming cut 4 bases from V and 2 bases from J; bases unmatched to any gene: 6. Germline V CDR1 and CDR2: SGHRS, YFSETQ. This CDR3 region has 14 residues. DNA for the CDR3: TGCGCCAGCAGCCCGGACAGGTCGACCTACGAGCAGTACTTC. This codes for CASSPDRSTYEQYF. The full variable domain, rest sourced from reference TRBV5-1 and TRBJ2-7, is KAGVTQTPRYLIKTRGQQVTLSCSPISGHRSVSWYQQTPGQGLQFLFEYFSETQRNKGNFPGRFSGRQFSNSRSEMNVSTLELGDSALYLCASSPDRSTYEQYFGPGTRLTVT.

This clonotype was counted ten times or more. The chain links TRBV5-1 to TRBJ2-7; D tentatively fits TRBD1 or TRBD2 (7 bases each). The CDR3 loop spans 13 amino acids. The V gene lost 4 bases and the J gene lost 7 bases, with 15 bases spanning the gap. The germline CDR1 and CDR2 sequences are SGHRS and YFSETQ. In DNA form, the CDR3 reads TGCGCCAGCAGCGCAACAGGGGAGGGAGAGCAGTACTTC. Its protein is CASSATGEGEQYF.

A few counts support this clonotype. This rearrangement joins TRBV2 to TRBJ1-5; 7 bases fit TRBD1. The CDR3 has 15 residues. CDR1 is SNHLY and CDR2 is FYNNEI in the germline V gene. V lost 6 bases and J lost 0; bases outside the gene matches: 5. The CDR3 sequence is CASRGQTYSNQPQHF. For the CDR3, the DNA is TGTGCCAGCAGGGGACAGACCTATAGCAATCAGCCCCAGCATTTT.

This chain uses TRBV15 with TRBJ1-2; TRBD1 matches at 7 bases. The germline V gene encodes CDR1 LNHNV and CDR2 YYDKDF (reference sequence). CDR3 length equals 14 residues. With 0 bases clipped from V and 7 bases from J, the junction kept 5 bases outside the gene matches. The CDR3 spells CATSREGTAGGYTF. CDR3 DNA sequence: TGTGCCACCAGCAGAGAAGGGACAGCCGGTGGCTACACCTTC. Together with reference TRBV15 and TRBJ1-2, the CDR3 gives the full variable domain: DAMVIQNPRYQVTQFGKPVTLSCSQTLNHNVMYWYQQKSSQAPKLLFHYYDKDFNNEADTPDNFQSRRPNTSFCFLDIRSPGLGDTAMYLCATSREGTAGGYTFGSGTRLTVV.

Of note for this clonotype: Since the CDR3 does not end with the conserved phenylalanine or tryptophan, this likely comes from a read error. This rearrangement joins TRBV11-1 to TRBJ2-5; D call uncertain. Germline V gene lookup returns CDR1 SGHAT and CDR2 FQDESV (reference sequence). The CDR3 length is 14 residues. Trimming stripped 4 bases from V and 2 bases from J, with 11 bases between. The DNA for the CDR3 is TGTGCCAGCAGCTCCCGACAAAGGCAAGAGACCCAGTACCTC. It translates to CASSSRQRQETQYL.

The chain recombines TRBV29-1 with TRBJ1-5; 7 nucleotides line up with TRBD1. V was clipped by 4 bases and J by 0 bases; unmatched bases: 12. The CDR3 consists of 17 residues. CDR1 and CDR2 (germline): SQVTM, ANQGSEA. The CDR3 DNA is TGCAGCGTTGGCCCCACAGGGGTCTACCTTAGCAATCAGCCCCAGCATTTT. Translating gives CSVGPTGVYLSNQPQHF.

This clonotype was seen repeatedly, ten times or more. This chain links TRBV11-2 with TRBJ2-6; 8 bases are shared with TRBD2. V lost 2 bases, J lost 0 bases, and 6 bases stayed unmatched. This CDR3 has 18 residues. The germline V gene encodes CDR1 SGHAT and CDR2 FQNNGV. The CDR3 protein is CASSLQAGVLSGANVLTF. The CDR3 DNA sequence: TGTGCCAGCAGCTTACAAGCGGGAGTACTCTCTGGGGCCAACGTCCTGACTTTC.

This clonotype came up many times. V is TRBV11-3 and J is TRBJ2-5; D is ambiguous. The CDR3 consists of 14 residues. The V and J ends lost 3 bases and 3 bases respectively, with 11 bases between them. CDR1 and CDR2 from the germline V gene are SGHNT and YENEEA. The CDR3 region has the DNA TGTGCCAGCAGCTTGAGGCCCTCAGAAGAGACCCAGTACTTC. Protein product: CASSLRPSEETQYF.